One sample yielded the 6 T cell receptor beta chains listed below, sequenced in a study of blood T cell repertoires in COVID-19. TCRdb's table, derived via immunoSEQ multiplex PCR, lists solely in-frame clones and lacks some. Of approximately 170,000 clones in the sample, 88% were seen once. Sequenced material: peripheral blood. The receptors here all came from a man aged 55 to 70 with acute or convalescent COVID-19.

The chain employs TRBV29-1 and TRBJ1-3; D call uncertain. Germline V gene sequence: CDR1 SQVTM, CDR2 ANQGSEA. V lost 4 bases, J lost 3 bases, and 7 bases lay in between. The CDR3 totals 12 residues. The CDR3 protein is CSVVQDGNTIYF. The CDR3 region has the DNA TGCAGCGTTGTACAAGATGGAAACACCATATATTTT.

The chain recombines TRBV12-3 or TRBV12-4 with TRBJ1-2, with D perhaps TRBD1 (5 bases). This CDR3 is built from 12 residues. The ends were cut back, 4 bases at V and 11 bases at J, with 14 bases in the middle. The CDR3 sequence is CASSSPRGKYTF. CDR3 nucleotide sequence: TGTGCCAGCAGTTCTCCCCGGGGGAAATACACCTTC.

The V gene is TRBV5-5, the J gene TRBJ1-2; TRBD1 is a possible D gene (6 bases). Germline values: CDR1 SGHKS, CDR2 YYEKEE (reference sequence). The V gene lost 3 bases and the J gene lost 0 bases, with 12 bases spanning the gap. The CDR3 is 15 amino acids. The CDR3 DNA sequence: TGTGCCAGCAGCTCCAGACAGGCTACTAACTATGGCTACACCTTC. Residues: CASSSRQATNYGYTF.

V gene TRBV5-1 combines with J gene TRBJ1-2; D unclear. Trimming removed 0 bases from V and 7 bases from J, with 10 bases in between. CDR1 is SGHRS, CDR2 YFSETQ, per germline. The CDR3 covers 13 residues. The CDR3 nucleotides read TGCGCCAGCAGCTTGGACCCTCGGTTTGGCTACACCTTC. Translating gives CASSLDPRFGYTF.

This chain joins TRBV13 and TRBJ2-2; 10 nucleotides align to TRBD2. The CDR3 has 16 residues. Looked up from germline, CDR1 is PRHDT and CDR2 is FYEKMQ (reference sequence). The V and J ends lost 4 bases and 3 bases, in that order; junction bases with no gene match: 5. The CDR3 reads CASSSELAGYTGELFF. The CDR3 nucleotides are TGTGCCAGCAGCTCCGAACTAGCGGGGTACACCGGGGAGCTGTTTTTT.

The chain joins TRBV24-1 to TRBJ1-2; D remains ambiguous. Germline CDR1 KGHDR, CDR2 SFDVKD. V was trimmed by 6 bases and J by 4 bases, leaving 11 bases between them. This CDR3 is 13 amino acids long. Here the CDR3 reads CATSSGEAYGYTF. CDR3 coding DNA: TGTGCCACCAGTTCCGGGGAGGCCTATGGCTACACCTTC.